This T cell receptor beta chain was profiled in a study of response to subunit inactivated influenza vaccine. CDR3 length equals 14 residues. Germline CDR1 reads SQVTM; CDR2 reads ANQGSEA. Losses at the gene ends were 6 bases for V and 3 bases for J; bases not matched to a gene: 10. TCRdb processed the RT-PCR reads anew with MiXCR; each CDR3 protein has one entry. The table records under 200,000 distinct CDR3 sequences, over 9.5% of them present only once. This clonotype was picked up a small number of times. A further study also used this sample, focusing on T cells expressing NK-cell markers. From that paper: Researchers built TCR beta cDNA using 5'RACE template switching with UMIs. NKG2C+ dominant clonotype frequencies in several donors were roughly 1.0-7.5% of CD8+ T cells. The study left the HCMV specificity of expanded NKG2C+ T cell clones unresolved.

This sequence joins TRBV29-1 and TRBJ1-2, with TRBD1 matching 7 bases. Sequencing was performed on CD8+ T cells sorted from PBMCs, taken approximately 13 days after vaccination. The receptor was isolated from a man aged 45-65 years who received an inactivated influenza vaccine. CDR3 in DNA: TGCAGCGTCTTGGAGCCAGGGGGGGACTATGGCTACACCTTC. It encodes CSVLEPGGDYGYTF.